The 15 T cell receptor beta chains presented below share a single source sample, sequenced in a study of STAT5B mutations in CD4+ large granular lymphocyte leukemia. Clones were sequenced by immunoSEQ multiplex PCR, and TCRdb holds only the in-frame ones, with some missing. The sample has some 30,000 clones; around 63% are singletons. The sample was CD4+ T cells from blood buffy coats. These receptor sequences come from a human donor in good health.

This chain uses TRBV5-4 with TRBJ2-7, with D perhaps TRBD1 (5 bases). The germline V gene has CDR1 SGHNT and CDR2 YYREEE (reference sequence). V lost 0 bases and J 0 bases, leaving 10 bases between the germline ends. The CDR3 has 15 residues. The CDR3 is CASSLGQQSSYEQYF. In DNA form, the CDR3 reads TGTGCCAGCAGCTTGGGACAGCAGAGCTCCTACGAGCAGTACTTC.

The J gene is TRBJ1-1, the V gene TRBV7-3; D remains unclear. The CDR3 has 13 amino acids. Germline CDR1 and CDR2: SGHTA and FQGTGA. The V gene lost 4 bases and the J gene lost 3 bases, with 9 bases spanning the gap. CDR3 sequence: CASSSSRDTEAFF. DNA of the CDR3: TGTGCCAGCAGCTCCTCGCGGGACACTGAAGCTTTCTTT. The whole variable domain, remainder taken from reference TRBV7-3 and TRBJ1-1, is GAGVSQTPSNKVTEKGKYVELRCDPISGHTALYWYRQSLGQGPEFLIYFQGTGAADDSGLPNDRFFAVRPEGSVSTLKIQRTERGDSAVYLCASSSSRDTEAFFGQGTRLTVV.

This clone was seen a few times. V gene TRBV25-1 combines with J gene TRBJ1-4, with D possibly TRBD1 on 5 matching bases. In germline, CDR1 is MGHDK, CDR2 SYGVNS. CDR3 size: 15 residues. With 1 base removed from V and 8 bases from J, the gap between germline ends came to 14 bases. The CDR3 reads CASSELEGFGEKLFF. In DNA, the CDR3 is TGTGCCAGCAGTGAATTGGAGGGGTTTGGGGAAAAACTGTTTTTT.

The J gene is TRBJ1-2, the V gene TRBV19; TRBD1 might be the D (6 bases). There are 15 residues in the CDR3. Germline CDR1 LNHDA, CDR2 SQIVND (reference sequence). V dropped 0 bases and J dropped 7 bases, with 15 bases sitting between them. For the CDR3, the DNA is TGTGCCAGTAGTATAGATCCGGCAGGGGTTTCTGGCTACACCTTC. Translation gives CASSIDPAGVSGYTF.

The chain uses TRBV7-9 and TRBJ1-5; D unclear. The CDR3 runs to 14 residues. Trimming cost V 7 bases and J 1 base, with 11 bases left between them. Per germline, CDR1 SEHNR and CDR2 FQNEAQ (reference sequence). The CDR3 protein is CASNEGVSNQPQHF. The CDR3 nucleotides are TGTGCCAGCAACGAGGGAGTGAGCAATCAGCCCCAGCATTTT.

The rearrangement links TRBV11-2 to TRBJ2-3, with a tentative D call TRBD2 (6 bases). Germline V lookup: CDR1 SGHAT, CDR2 FQNNGV. V was shortened by 2 bases and J by 6 bases, with 18 bases between the two germline ends. The CDR3 is made up of 16 amino acids. In nucleotides, the CDR3 is TGTGCCAGCAGCTTATTAGCGGCGTCCTCCGGGGATACGCAGTATTTT. Its translation is CASSLLAASSGDTQYF. The full variable domain, in which reference TRBV11-2 and TRBJ2-3 provide the parts outside the CDR3, is EAGVAQSPRYKIIEKRQSVAFWCNPISGHATLYWYQQILGQGPKLLIQFQNNGVVDDSQLPKDRFSAERLKGVDSTLKIQPAKLEDSAVYLCASSLLAASSGDTQYFGPGTRLTVL.

The V gene is TRBV11-3, the J gene TRBJ1-2; no reliable D call. The V gene's germline CDR1 is SGHNT and CDR2 YENEEA. The V and J ends lost 0 bases and 5 bases respectively, with 10 bases between them. This CDR3 spans 14 amino acids. CDR3 region: CASSLDLLGYGYTF. The CDR3 bases are TGTGCCAGCAGCTTAGACCTACTCGGATATGGCTACACCTTC.

In its sample, this clone was seen once. This rearrangement joins TRBV14 to TRBJ2-3; D might be TRBD2 (6 bases). Germline V gene data show CDR1 as SGHDN and CDR2 as FVKESK. The CDR3 contains 17 residues. V dropped 0 bases and J dropped 1 base, with 14 bases sitting between them. The CDR3 protein is CASSQDRGGDGTDTQYF. Here the CDR3 DNA reads TGTGCCAGCAGCCAAGATCGAGGCGGGGACGGCACAGATACGCAGTATTTT.

The rearrangement links TRBV7-2 to TRBJ1-1, with TRBD1 as a possible D gene (5 bases). The CDR3 runs to 14 residues. V dropped 4 bases and J dropped 1 base, with 10 bases sitting between them. Germline loops: CDR1 SGHTA, CDR2 FQGNSA. The CDR3 loop reads CASSSGWGNTEAFF. In DNA form, the CDR3 reads TGTGCCAGCAGCTCAGGGTGGGGGAACACTGAAGCTTTCTTT.

The chain links TRBV7-9 to TRBJ1-2; 9 positions agree with TRBD1. The V and J ends lost 5 bases and 8 bases, in that order; junction bases with no gene match: 12. The CDR3 contains 15 residues. Looked up from germline, CDR1 is SEHNR and CDR2 is FQNEAQ (reference sequence). The CDR3 region has the DNA TGTGCCAGCAGCCCCAGGGACAGGGAGGGTTACGGCTACACCTTC. Its protein is CASSPRDREGYGYTF.

The V gene is TRBV5-1, the J gene TRBJ2-3, with D perhaps TRBD1 or TRBD2 (6 bases each). CDR3 length: 15 amino acids. Trimming pared 5 bases from V and 5 bases from J, leaving 18 bases between. CDR1 and CDR2 (germline): SGHRS, YFSETQ. The CDR3 loop is CASSSSGAPGDTQYF. DNA for the CDR3: TGCGCCAGCAGTTCCTCGGGGGCCCCGGGAGATACGCAGTATTTT.

This clone was seen a few times. The V gene is TRBV2, the J gene TRBJ2-1, with TRBD2 identical over 12 bases. Trimming cost V 6 bases and J 6 bases; bases outside gene matches: 6. The CDR3 has 15 amino acids. CDR1 and CDR2 (germline): SNHLY, FYNNEI. CDR3 region: CASRVGLAGRNEQFF. The CDR3 DNA follows: TGTGCCAGCAGGGTGGGACTAGCGGGTCGCAATGAGCAGTTCTTC.

The chain recombines TRBV5-1 with TRBJ2-1; tentative D call: TRBD2 (6 bases). The CDR3 extends over 15 amino acids. Deletions cut 3 bases from V and 4 bases from J, with 14 bases between. Germline lookup yields CDR1 SGHRS and CDR2 YFSETQ. CDR3 residues: CASSWRGGTYNEQFF. CDR3 coding DNA: TGCGCCAGCAGCTGGAGGGGAGGTACGTACAATGAGCAGTTCTTC.

This chain uses TRBV27 with TRBJ1-4; 7 bases match TRBD1. Germline values: CDR1 MNHEY, CDR2 SMNVEV (reference sequence). With V trimmed by 5 bases and J by 5 bases, 8 bases remained unmatched. The CDR3 length is 15 residues. The CDR3 sequence is CASSPLTGKNEKLFF. The CDR3, as DNA: TGTGCCAGCAGTCCCCTGACAGGGAAAAATGAAAAACTGTTTTTT.

This chain uses TRBV11-3 with TRBJ1-6; no clear D. Germline CDR1 SGHNT, CDR2 YENEEA. The CDR3 covers 16 residues. With 5 bases removed from V and 0 bases from J, the gap between germline ends came to 11 bases. Here the CDR3 reads CASSVDLSSYNSPLHF. CDR3 nucleotide sequence: TGTGCCAGCAGCGTCGACTTGAGCTCCTATAATTCACCCCTCCACTTT.